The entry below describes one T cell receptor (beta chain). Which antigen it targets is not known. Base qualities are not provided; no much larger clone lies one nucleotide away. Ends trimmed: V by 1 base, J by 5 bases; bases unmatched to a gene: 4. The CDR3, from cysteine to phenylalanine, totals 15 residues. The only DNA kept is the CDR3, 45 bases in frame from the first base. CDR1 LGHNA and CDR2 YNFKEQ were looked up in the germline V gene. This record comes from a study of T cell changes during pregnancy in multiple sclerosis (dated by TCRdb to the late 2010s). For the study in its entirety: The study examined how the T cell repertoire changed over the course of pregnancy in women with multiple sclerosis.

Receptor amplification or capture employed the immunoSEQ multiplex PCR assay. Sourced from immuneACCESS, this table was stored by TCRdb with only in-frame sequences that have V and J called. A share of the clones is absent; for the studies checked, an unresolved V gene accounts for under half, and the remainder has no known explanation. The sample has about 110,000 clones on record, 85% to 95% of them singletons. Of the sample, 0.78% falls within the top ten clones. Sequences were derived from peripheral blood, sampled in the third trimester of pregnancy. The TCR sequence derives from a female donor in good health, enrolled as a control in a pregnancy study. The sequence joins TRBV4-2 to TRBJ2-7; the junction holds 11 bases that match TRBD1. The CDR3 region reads CASSQARDRGNEQYF. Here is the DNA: TGTGCCAGCAGCCAAGCTCGGGACAGGGGGAACGAGCAGTACTTC.